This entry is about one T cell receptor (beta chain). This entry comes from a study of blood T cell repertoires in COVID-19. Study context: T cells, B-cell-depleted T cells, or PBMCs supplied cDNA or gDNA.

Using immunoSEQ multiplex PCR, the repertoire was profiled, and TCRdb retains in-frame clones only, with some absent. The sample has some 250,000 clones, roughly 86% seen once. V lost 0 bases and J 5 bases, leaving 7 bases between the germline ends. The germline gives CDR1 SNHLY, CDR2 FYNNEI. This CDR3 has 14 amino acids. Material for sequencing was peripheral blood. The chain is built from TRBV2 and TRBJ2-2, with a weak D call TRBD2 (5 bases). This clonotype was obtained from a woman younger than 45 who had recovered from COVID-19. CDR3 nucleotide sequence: TGTGCCAGCAGTGAAGCGGGAGCTACCGGGGAGCTGTTTTTT. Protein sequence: CASSEAGATGELFF.